This T cell receptor (beta chain) is drawn from a study of T cells expressing NK-cell markers. Study as a whole: Seropositivity for HCMV was found in seven of the eight sequenced donors, with one seronegative.

Worth noting for this clonotype: Antigen specificity is unknown.

The CDR3 consists of 15 residues. Germline V gene data show CDR1 as SGHRS and CDR2 as YFSETQ. Findings and caveats of the study: Certain NKG2C+ T cell clones were expanded, and their HCMV specificity remained unclear. In several donors, dominant clonotypes made up about 28.3-65% of CD3+CD56-NKG2C+ cells.

TCRdb processed the 5' RACE reads again and assigns one entry to each CDR3 protein, with no DNA. The sample has around 470,000 distinct CDR3 sequences; the top ten hold roughly 1.4%. Specimen: blood T cells: a sorted CD56 or NKG2C T cell subset, CD4+ or CD8+ T cells, or bulk PBMC T cells (not recorded which). This sequence joins TRBV5-1 and TRBJ2-3; no DNA is available, so the TRBD2 call from TCRdb remains unchecked. This receptor was taken from a woman aged 45 to 65 in good health. The CDR3 sequence: CASSRRDSWGDTQYF.